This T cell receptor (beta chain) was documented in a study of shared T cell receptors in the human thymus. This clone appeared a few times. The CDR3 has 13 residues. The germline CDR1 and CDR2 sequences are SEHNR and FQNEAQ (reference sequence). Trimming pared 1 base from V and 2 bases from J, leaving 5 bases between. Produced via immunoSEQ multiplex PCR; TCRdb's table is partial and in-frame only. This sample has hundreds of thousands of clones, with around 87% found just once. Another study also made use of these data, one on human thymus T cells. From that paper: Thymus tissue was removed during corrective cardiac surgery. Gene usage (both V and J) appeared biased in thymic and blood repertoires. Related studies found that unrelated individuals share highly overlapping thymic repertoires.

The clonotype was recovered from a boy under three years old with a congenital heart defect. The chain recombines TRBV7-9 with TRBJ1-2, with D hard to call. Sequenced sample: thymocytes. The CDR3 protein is CASSLGLNYGYTF. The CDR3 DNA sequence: TGTGCCAGCAGCTTAGGGCTCAACTATGGCTACACCTTC. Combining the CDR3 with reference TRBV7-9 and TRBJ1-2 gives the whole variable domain DTGVSQNPRHKITKRGQNVTFRCDPISEHNRLYWYRQTLGQGPEFLTYFQNEAQLEKSRLLSDRFSAERPKGSFSTLEIQRTEQGDSAMYLCASSLGLNYGYTFGSGTRLTVV.